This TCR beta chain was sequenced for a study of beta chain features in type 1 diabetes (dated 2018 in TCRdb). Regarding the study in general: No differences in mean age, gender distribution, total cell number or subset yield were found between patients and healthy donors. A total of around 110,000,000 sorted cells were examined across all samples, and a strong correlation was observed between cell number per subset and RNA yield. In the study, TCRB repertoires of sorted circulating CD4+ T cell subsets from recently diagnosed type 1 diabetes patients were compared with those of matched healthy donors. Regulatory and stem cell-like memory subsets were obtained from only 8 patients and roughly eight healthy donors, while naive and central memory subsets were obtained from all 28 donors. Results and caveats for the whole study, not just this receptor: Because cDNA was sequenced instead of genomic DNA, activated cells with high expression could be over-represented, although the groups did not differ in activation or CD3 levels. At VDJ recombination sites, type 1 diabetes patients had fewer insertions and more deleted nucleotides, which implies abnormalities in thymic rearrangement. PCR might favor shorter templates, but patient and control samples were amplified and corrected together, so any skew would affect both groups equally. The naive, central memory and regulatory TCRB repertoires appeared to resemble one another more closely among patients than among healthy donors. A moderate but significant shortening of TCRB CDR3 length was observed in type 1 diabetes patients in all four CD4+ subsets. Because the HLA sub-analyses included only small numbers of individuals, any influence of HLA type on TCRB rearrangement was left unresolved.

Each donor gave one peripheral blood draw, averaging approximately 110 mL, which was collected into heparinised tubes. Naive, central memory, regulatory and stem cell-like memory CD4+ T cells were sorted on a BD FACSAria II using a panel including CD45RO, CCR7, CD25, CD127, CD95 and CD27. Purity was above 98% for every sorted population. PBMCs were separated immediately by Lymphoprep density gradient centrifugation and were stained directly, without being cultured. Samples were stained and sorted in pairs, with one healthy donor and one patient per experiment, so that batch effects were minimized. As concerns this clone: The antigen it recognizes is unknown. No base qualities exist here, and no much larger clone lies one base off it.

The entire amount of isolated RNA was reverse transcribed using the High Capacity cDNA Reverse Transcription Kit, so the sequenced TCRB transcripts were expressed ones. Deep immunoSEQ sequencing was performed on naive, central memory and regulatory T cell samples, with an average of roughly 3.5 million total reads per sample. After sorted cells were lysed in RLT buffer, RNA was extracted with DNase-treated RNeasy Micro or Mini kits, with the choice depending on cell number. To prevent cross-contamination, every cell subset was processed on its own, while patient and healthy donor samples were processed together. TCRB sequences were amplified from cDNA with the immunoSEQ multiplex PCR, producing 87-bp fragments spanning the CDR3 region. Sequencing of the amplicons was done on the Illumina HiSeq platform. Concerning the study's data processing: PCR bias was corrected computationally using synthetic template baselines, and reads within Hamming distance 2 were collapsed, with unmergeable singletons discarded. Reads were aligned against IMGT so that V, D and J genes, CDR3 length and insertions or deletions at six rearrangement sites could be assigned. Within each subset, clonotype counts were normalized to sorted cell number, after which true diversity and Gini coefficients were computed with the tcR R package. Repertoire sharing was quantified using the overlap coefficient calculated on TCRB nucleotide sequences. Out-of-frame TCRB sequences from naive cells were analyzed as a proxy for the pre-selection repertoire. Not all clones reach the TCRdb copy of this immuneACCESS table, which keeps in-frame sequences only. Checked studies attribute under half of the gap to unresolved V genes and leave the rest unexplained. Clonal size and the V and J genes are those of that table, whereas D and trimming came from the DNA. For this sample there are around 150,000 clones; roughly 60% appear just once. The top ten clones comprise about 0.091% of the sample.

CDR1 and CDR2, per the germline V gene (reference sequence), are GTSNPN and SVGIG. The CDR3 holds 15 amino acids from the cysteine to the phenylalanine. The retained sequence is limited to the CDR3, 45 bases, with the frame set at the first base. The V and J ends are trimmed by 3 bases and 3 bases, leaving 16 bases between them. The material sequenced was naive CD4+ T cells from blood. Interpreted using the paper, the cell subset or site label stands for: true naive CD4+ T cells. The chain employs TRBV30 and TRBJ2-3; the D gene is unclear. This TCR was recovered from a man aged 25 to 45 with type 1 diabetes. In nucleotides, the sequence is TGTGCCTGGAGCCTCTCGGCCGCCCCGACAGATACGCAGTATTTT. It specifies CAWSLSAAPTDTQYF.